This TCR beta chain was sequenced in a study of beta chain features in type 1 diabetes. Across the whole study: Cells sorted and examined across all samples totaled roughly 100,000,000.

Investigators reverse transcribed all isolated RNA, so they sequenced expressed TCRB transcripts. Only in-frame clones appear in the TCRdb table, and some are missing; sequencing was by immunoSEQ multiplex PCR. The sample contains about 52,000 clones, approximately 45% of which appear only once. The germline CDR1 and CDR2 sequences are SNHLY and FYNNEI. Trimming pared 0 bases from V and 4 bases from J, leaving 21 bases between. This CDR3 spans 19 amino acids. Overall study results and limits: For Type 1 diabetes patients, all four CD4+ subsets carried TCRB CDR3s that were moderately but significantly shorter. Any HLA-type effect on TCRB rearrangement remained unresolved here.

Note on this clone: What it recognizes is unknown.

The sequenced material came from Tregs from blood. This sequence joins TRBV2 and TRBJ1-4, with a weak D call TRBD1 (5 bases). The receptor was derived from a man aged 25-45 years with type 1 diabetes. This CDR3 is CASSEAFPPGFGGNEKLFF. The CDR3 DNA is TGTGCCAGCAGTGAAGCGTTTCCTCCAGGGTTCGGCGGTAATGAAAAACTGTTTTTT. Together with reference TRBV2 and TRBJ1-4, the CDR3 gives the full variable domain: EPEVTQTPSHQVTQMGQEVILRCVPISNHLYFYWYRQILGQKVEFLVSFYNNEISEKSEIFDDQFSVERPDGSNFTLKIRSTKLEDSAMYFCASSEAFPPGFGGNEKLFFGSGTQLSVL.